This T cell receptor beta chain appears in the sequencing data of a study of blood T cell repertoires in COVID-19. CDR3 length: 15 residues. Germline V gives CDR1 SNHLY, CDR2 FYNNEI. V lost 6 bases and J lost 5; bases outside the gene matches: 10. Participant-reported clinical history was the basis for cohort assignment. TCRdb's table, derived via immunoSEQ multiplex PCR, lists solely in-frame clones and lacks some. The sample gives 150,000 to 200,000 clones, around 80% of which show up once; approximately 12% is in the top ten. The receptor was isolated from a man in his fifties who had recovered from COVID-19. Sample: PBMCs or T cells enriched from blood (not recorded which). The chain carries TRBV2 and TRBJ2-7, with 10 bases matching TRBD2. CDR3 coding DNA: TGTGCCAGCAGGGAGAGCGGGGGGGCCCGTAACGAGCAGTACTTC. Its translation is CASRESGGARNEQYF.